The sequence of this TCR beta chain was determined in a study of CD8 T cells in ankylosing spondylitis (dated by TCRdb to 2017 to 2019). About the investigation overall: To find TCR variants linked to disease, the study profiled T cell receptor beta repertoires in ankylosing spondylitis patients and healthy donors. Peripheral blood samples were taken, and synovial fluid was additionally collected from ankylosing spondylitis patients. The full study cohort comprised 25 ankylosing spondylitis patients and over 95 healthy donors. What the research found in general, with its limitations: The disease-linked clones were reported as significantly enriched in matched synovial fluid samples from ankylosing spondylitis patients. A TCR beta motif made up of roughly eight highly homologous amino acid variants appeared to be characteristic of blood from ankylosing spondylitis patients. The disease-linked clones showed a CD8+ phenotype and occurred at relatively low frequencies in peripheral blood. Some TCR beta motif variants had previously been reported in synovial fluid and blood of reactive arthritis patients, which suggested common disease-initiation mechanisms.

Looking up the germline V gene yields CDR1 SGHRS and CDR2 YFSETQ. From cysteine to phenylalanine, the CDR3 is 15 amino acids long. Only the CDR3 portion is preserved as DNA: 45 bases, with reading frame beginning at the first base. At the junction V is shortened by 0 bases and J by 0 bases, with 10 bases in between. TCRdb names Illumina HiSeq 2500 as the instrument used. Quantitative 5'-RACE with molecular barcodes was the method used to prepare the TCR beta libraries. Under the source paper's analysis protocol: Disease-linked TCR variants were identified with a new computational method built on a probabilistic model of VDJ rearrangement. Clones were called with MiXCR by TCRdb after fastp trimmed the public reads at Q25, and only in-frame beta chains were retained. CDR3 protein duplicates are merged, each entry listing the most common genes and DNA. The V and J calls were not made by the authors but by TCRdb's processing. For this sample there are roughly 180,000 distinct CDR3 sequences; approximately 9.9% appear just once. The leading ten clones occupy roughly 15% of the sample.

As to this clonotype: Its recognized antigen is unknown. No much larger clonotype is one base removed from it; base qualities were not supplied.

The clonotype comes from a female donor with ankylosing spondylitis or in good health (not recorded which). The source material was blood, either unsorted or a sorted T cell fraction (not recorded which). The chain is assembled from TRBV5-1 and TRBJ2-7; the D segment is perhaps TRBD1 or TRBD2, each sharing 5 matched bases. CDR3 protein: CASSLDRGPSYEQYF. The DNA is as follows: TGCGCCAGCAGCTTGGACCGGGGCCCCTCCTACGAGCAGTACTTC.